The rows below give T cell receptor beta chains drawn from one sample of a study of human T cells and chemical hapten exposure. TCRdb itself ran the RACE reads through MiXCR, one entry per CDR3 protein. Among approximately 110,000 distinct CDR3 sequences, 9.5% to 12% were seen once, and the ten largest hold 3.5%. The starting material was whole blood, obtained in connection with sensitization to the hapten diphenylcyclopropenone (DPC). The source is a middle-aged woman with alopecia areata. Some clones in this sample may be carry-over from other donors' samples. The CDR3 runs from the conserved cysteine through the conserved F or W. The D gene is left open where the match is weak. A clone size is listed for some rows: how often the clone was seen (once, few, many), or a class if it is expanded.

J	D	size	V	DNA	CDR3
TRBJ1-4	-	many	TRBV2	TGTGCCAGCAGTCGGGTCACAGGCTCTAATGAAAAACTGTTTTTT	CASSRVTGSNEKLFF
TRBJ2-3	-	many	TRBV29-1	TGCAGCGTTGAAGATCTCAGGGGTGATACGCAGTATTTT	CSVEDLRGDTQYF
TRBJ2-7	-	-	TRBV6-6	TGTGCCAGCAGTCGCCCGGGGGCAGGTCTCTACGAGCAGTACTTC	CASSRPGAGLYEQYF
TRBJ2-6	-	many	TRBV9	TGTGCCAGCAGCGTCAGAGACTCTGGGGCCAACGTCCTGACTTTC	CASSVRDSGANVLTF
TRBJ2-5	-	many	TRBV19	TGTGCCAGTAGTATCGATCTCCATGAGGAGACCCAGTACTTC	CASSIDLHEETQYF
TRBJ1-1	-	few	TRBV7-8	TGTGCCAGCAGCCCTGGACGGGGGAACACTGAAGCTTTCTTT	CASSPGRGNTEAFF
TRBJ2-6	TRBD1	few	TRBV6-2/TRBV6-3	TGTGCCAGCAGAGCCGGGACAGCATTGGGCTCTGGGGCCAACGTCCTGACTTTC	CASRAGTALGSGANVLTF
TRBJ2-1	TRBD2	few	TRBV11-2	TGTGCCAGCAGCCGGGGGACTAGCGGATACTCCTACAATGAGCAGTTCTTC	CASSRGTSGYSYNEQFF
TRBJ2-7	-	many	TRBV7-2	TGTGCCAGCAGCTTAGCGGTAAGCTCCTACGAGCAGTACTTC	CASSLAVSSYEQYF
TRBJ2-3	-	-	TRBV27	TGTGCCAGCACTCACAGCTTTCATAGCACAGATACGCAGTATTTT	CASTHSFHSTDTQYF
TRBJ2-1	TRBD1	-	TRBV7-7	TGTGCTAGCAGCTTGGGGACAGGGAATGAGCAGTTCTTC	CASSLGTGNEQFF
TRBJ1-3	-	-	TRBV4-2	TGTGCCAGCAGCCAAGGGTCGAACCTTGGCTCTGGAAACACCATATATTTT	CASSQGSNLGSGNTIYF
TRBJ2-7	TRBD1	-	TRBV6-5	TGTGCCAGCAGCAGGGGGATTATACCCTACGAGCAGTACTTC	CASSRGIIPYEQYF
TRBJ2-7	TRBD1	-	TRBV27	TGTGCCAGCAGTCGCTACTCGACAGGGGACGACGAGCAGTACTTC	CASSRYSTGDDEQYF
TRBJ2-3	-	-	TRBV7-2	TGTGCCAGCAGCTTATTAAAAATGGGAGATACGCAGTATTTT	CASSLLKMGDTQYF
TRBJ2-1	TRBD2	-	TRBV6-4	TGTGCCAGCAGTAGCGGGGGGGACAAGGGTGAGCAGTTCTTC	CASSSGGDKGEQFF
TRBJ1-5	-	-	TRBV6-6	TGTGCCAGCAGCTCCGAACAGCCCCAGCATTTT	CASSSEQPQHF
TRBJ1-1	-	-	TRBV3-1	TGTGCCAGCAGCCAAGGGGTCATGAACACTGAAGCTTTCTTT	CASSQGVMNTEAFF
TRBJ2-1	-	many	TRBV7-2	TGTGCCAGCAGCTGGAGCACGAGGGACAATGAGCAGTTCTTC	CASSWSTRDNEQFF
TRBJ1-5	-	few	TRBV7-9	TGTGCCAGCAGCTTACAGGGGACTAGCAATCAGCCCCAGCATTTT	CASSLQGTSNQPQHF
TRBJ1-2	TRBD1	many	TRBV20-1	TGCAGTGCTGACGGACAGGGGAACTATGGCTACACCTTC	CSADGQGNYGYTF
TRBJ2-2	TRBD2	many	TRBV27	TGTGCCAGCAAGATACTAGCGGCGAACACCGGGGAGCTGTTTTTT	CASKILAANTGELFF
TRBJ2-3	TRBD2	many	TRBV28	TGTGCCAGCACCAGCGGGAGGGATACGCAGTATTTT	CASTSGRDTQYF
TRBJ1-4	-	few	TRBV5-1	TGCGCCAGCAGCTTGGAGTGGGCAACTAATGAAAAACTGTTTTTT	CASSLEWATNEKLFF
TRBJ2-2	-	few	TRBV9	TGTGCCAGCAATGGGGTGTCTAGCTATACCGGGGAGCTGTTTTTT	CASNGVSSYTGELFF
TRBJ2-1	TRBD2	many	TRBV7-8	TGTGCCAGCAGCTTAGTTACTAGCGGGGTAGACAATGAGCAGTTCTTC	CASSLVTSGVDNEQFF
TRBJ1-1	TRBD1	many	TRBV18	TGTGCCAGCTCACCACTGGACAGGCTGGGCATGAACACTGAAGCTTTCTTT	CASSPLDRLGMNTEAFF
TRBJ2-2	-	many	TRBV6-6	TGTGCCAGCAGGGAGCGGGTAAACACCGGGGAGCTGTTTTTT	CASRERVNTGELFF
TRBJ1-2	-	many	TRBV25-1	TGTGCCAGCAGTGAACTGCGGGTTAACTATGGCTACACCTTC	CASSELRVNYGYTF
TRBJ1-5	TRBD1	few	TRBV12-3/TRBV12-4	TGTGCCAGCAGTTCCAGGACAGGGGGTGTACTGGGTCAGCCCCAGCATTTT	CASSSRTGGVLGQPQHF
TRBJ2-6	-	-	TRBV24-1	TGTGCCACCAGTGATTTGCCGACGGGCTCTGGGGCCAACGTCCTGACTTTC	CATSDLPTGSGANVLTF
TRBJ2-1	-	many	TRBV12-3/TRBV12-4	TGTGCCAGCAGTTTTTACAAGGGTTACAATGAGCAGTTCTTC	CASSFYKGYNEQFF
TRBJ2-2	TRBD1	-	TRBV7-2	TGTGCCAGCAGCTTAGGGGGGACAGGGAACACCGGGGAGCTGTTTTTT	CASSLGGTGNTGELFF
TRBJ2-1	TRBD1	many	TRBV5-6	TGTGCCAGCAGCCTGTGGGGACAGGGCCACAATGAGCAGTTCTTC	CASSLWGQGHNEQFF
TRBJ2-7	TRBD1	many	TRBV11-2	TGTGCCAGCAGCACCCGGACAGGACCAAGCGAGCAGTACTTC	CASSTRTGPSEQYF
TRBJ2-3	TRBD2	-	TRBV5-1	TGCGCCAGCAGCTTGGGACTAGCGGGAGGCACCGGGGATACGCAGTATTTT	CASSLGLAGGTGDTQYF
TRBJ2-2	TRBD2	few	TRBV7-2	TGTGCCAGCAGCTTAGTCGCGGGAGGGTCCGGGGAGCTGTTTTTT	CASSLVAGGSGELFF
TRBJ1-2	-	many	TRBV4-3	TGCGCCAGCAGCCAAGACCTCCCGGGGGCAGCAGCTAACTATGGCTACACCTTC	CASSQDLPGAAANYGYTF
TRBJ2-2	-	many	TRBV4-2	TGTGCCAGCAGCCAAGATAGGAGGACCGGGGAGCTGTTTTTT	CASSQDRRTGELFF
TRBJ2-7	TRBD1	few	TRBV28	TGTGCCAGCAGTGGCGCCGGGACAGGGGGCTACGAGCAGTACTTC	CASSGAGTGGYEQYF
TRBJ2-3	-	-	TRBV7-8	TGTGCCAGCAGCTTCGGACTTAAGTCTACAGATACGCAGTATTTT	CASSFGLKSTDTQYF
TRBJ1-6	-	few	TRBV4-3	TGCGCCAGCAGCCAAGGGGATTCTGCCCTCCACTTT	CASSQGDSALHF
TRBJ2-1	-	-	TRBV30	TGTGCCTGGGGTATACCACGGGGCTCCTACAATGAGCAGTTCTTC	CAWGIPRGSYNEQFF
TRBJ2-5	-	many	TRBV12-3/TRBV12-4	TGTGCCAGCAGGAGCCGGGGGGCTGGTCAAGAGACCCAGTACTTC	CASRSRGAGQETQYF
TRBJ2-5	-	-	TRBV18	TGTGCCAGCTCACCTTTGACGGGGGAGACCCAGTACTTC	CASSPLTGETQYF
TRBJ1-5	-	few	TRBV6-5	TGTGCCAGCAGCCGATGGGGGGATCAGCCCCAGCATTTT	CASSRWGDQPQHF
TRBJ2-3	TRBD1	many	TRBV28	TGTGCCAGCAGGCAGACAGGGGGGACAGATACGCAGTATTTT	CASRQTGGTDTQYF
TRBJ1-2	TRBD1	many	TRBV7-9	TGTGCCAGCAGCTTAGCGATGGCAGGGGGGACCTATGGCTACACCTTC	CASSLAMAGGTYGYTF
TRBJ1-2	-	many	TRBV2	TGTGCCAGCAGTGACAGGCGTAGAGTTGATGGCTACACCTTC	CASSDRRRVDGYTF
TRBJ2-7	TRBD2	many	TRBV4-2	TGTGCCAGCAGCCCCGGACTAGCGGGACTCGAGCAGTACTTC	CASSPGLAGLEQYF
TRBJ2-7	TRBD2	-	TRBV7-2	TGTGCCAGCAGCTTAGCTGCCGGGACTAGCGGGGGGGCCACGGGTGAGCAGTACTTC	CASSLAAGTSGGATGEQYF
TRBJ1-6	-	-	TRBV18	TGTGCCAGCTCACCAGGCGAGACCTATAATTCACCCCTCCACTTT	CASSPGETYNSPLHF
TRBJ2-7	-	-	TRBV14	TGTGCCAGCAGCCCGGTGGGGGCTCTCGACGAGCAGTACTTC	CASSPVGALDEQYF
TRBJ1-2	-	few	TRBV7-9	TGTGCCAGCAGCTTAAGGGACTTTAACTATGGCTACACCTTC	CASSLRDFNYGYTF
TRBJ1-6	-	many	TRBV27	TGTGCCAGCAGTTTATCGACCGGGAATCGGGCACCCCTCCACTTT	CASSLSTGNRAPLHF
TRBJ2-5	-	-	TRBV19	TGTGCCAGTAATTCGAGTATCCAAGAGACCCAGTACTTC	CASNSSIQETQYF
TRBJ1-6	-	-	TRBV28	TGTGCCGCCCGGGAGGACAATTCACCCCTCCACTTT	CAAREDNSPLHF
TRBJ2-7	-	-	TRBV6-2/TRBV6-3	TGTGCCACCACCGCCGGGAGCTACGAGCAGTACTTC	CATTAGSYEQYF
TRBJ2-6	-	many	TRBV20-1	TGCAGTGCTACCCCGACAGGGAGGGCCCCTGGGGCCAACGTCCTGACTTTC	CSATPTGRAPGANVLTF
TRBJ2-3	-	-	TRBV6-5	TGTGCCAGCAGCCCGCATAGTGTGGGGGGCACAGATACGCAGTATTTT	CASSPHSVGGTDTQYF